This TCR beta chain was observed in a study of T-cell reconstitution after alpha-beta-depleted transplantation in children. CDR1 and CDR2 (germline): LGHDT, YNNKEL (reference sequence). This CDR3 has 14 residues. V was cut by 4 bases and J by 2 bases, with 12 bases left in between. Library preparation (for TCRbeta) was performed with unique molecular identifiers. TCRdb analysed the PCR reads with MiXCR anew, one entry per CDR3 protein. This sample has about 400,000 distinct CDR3 sequences, with 10% to 15% found just once. The sequence derives from a human donor who donated a stem cell graft to a child with Fanconi anemia. This sample comprised PBMCs, obtained from the stem cell graft. The chain employs TRBV3-1 and TRBJ2-7; D unclear. CDR3 DNA: TGTGCCAGCAGCCGTATATTTTTCACCTACGAGCAGTACGTC. Protein: CASSRIFFTYEQYV.